Sequencing of this TCR beta chain was carried out in a study of cytomegalovirus exposure and HLA in healthy donors (dated by TCRdb to the late 2010s). Background for the entire study: An earlier analysis of roughly 570 of the donors reported about 280 Gb of sequence data and 95 million to 140 million unique TCR beta sequences obtained from roughly 180 million T cells. An early release covering some 640 HLA-typed donors comprised about 300 gigabases of sequencing data and around 80 million unique TCR sequences. The genetic ancestry cluster associated with self-reported Caucasian donors included around four fifths of the 300 to 450 genotyped donors. The study was designed to test whether signatures of past pathogen exposure could be identified by cataloging public T cell receptors. The study used immunosequencing to profile the T cell repertoires of approximately 690 subjects and linked those repertoires to cytomegalovirus serostatus. Besides the first cohort of roughly 700 subjects, a separate validation cohort made up of over 95 different subjects was used. High-throughput TCR immunosequencing, statistical association of individual TCRs with disease status, and machine learning were combined to predict cytomegalovirus infection status. A later analysis re-examined previously published TCR beta repertoires from more than 600 donors and added high-resolution HLA genotyping to investigate patterns of TCR occurrence. Rather than using new phenotypic data, the later analysis identified candidate immune exposures from TCR beta sequences and from how often those sequences occurred across donors. To decide whether each TCR beta V gene segment behaved as functional or pseudogenic, an earlier analysis of approximately 590 of the donors relied on high-throughput TCR beta sequencing. Donor age, sex, ethnicity and CMV serostatus were collected together with the repertoire data. In a later genetic analysis, genome-wide SNP genotypes for 398 of the 666 donors were used, and that subset was treated as a discovery cohort. All discovery cohort repertoires had been generated using a single sequencing platform. HLA typing covered class I and class II loci at four-digit resolution. The number of donors typed differed by locus, with about 629-640 for A, B, C, DRB1 and DQB1, about 500 for DQA1, 600 to 610 for DPA1, and around 450 for DPB1. About five DR-DQ haplotypes were handled as single units for association and clustering because linkage in the cohort was strong. Among about 410 genotyped donors of the cohort, an average of approximately 200,000 unique TCR beta nucleotide sequences was sequenced per donor, of which approximately 18% were non-productive.

What the work shows at the level of the full study, not this receptor alone: Compared with the 666-donor mean, donors in an Asian-associated ancestry cluster had fewer N-insertions in productive TCRs, according to a later genetic analysis. The authors suggested that the approach could potentially be extended to other disease states and immunological phenotypes. Linkage disequilibrium might explain the correlated functional status among segregating V segments, but an unknown experimental factor could not be ruled out. In the study, some 160 TCR beta chains were listed as associated with cytomegalovirus. Strong co-occurrence of HLA alleles, especially DR and DQ, made assigning TCR associations to individual alleles difficult. The classifier was reported to diagnose cytomegalovirus status with high specificity and sensitivity in both the original cohort and the validation cohort. Some IMGT-functional V segments, including TRBV6-2 and TRBV6-3, could not be told apart with the 87-base-pair reads, so those segments were excluded. Because counts were too low, roughly 18 rarely observed V segments, including chromosome 9 orphons, were left out of the earlier analysis of 500 to 650 of the donors. In an earlier analysis of about 550 of the donors, most TCR beta V segments were observed in productive rearrangements about 90% or about 30% of the time, broadly matching IMGT annotations. A later analysis found that TCR association rates varied across HLA loci, with DRB1 alleles showing the most associated TCRs and HLA-C alleles the fewest. A cluster of highly shared sequence variants was judged likely to be a technical artifact of the sequencing pipeline. A further reported finding was that TCR beta sequences accurately predicted the HLA-A and HLA-B alleles for most subjects in the first cohort. A few of the identified cytomegalovirus-associated TCR beta chains were confirmed in vitro to be specific for cytomegalovirus antigens. Immune exposure information for the cohort was limited to CMV serostatus. HLA typing was unavailable for some donors at each locus, so association tests used only the typed subset. At a false discovery rate of 0.05, a later analysis linked approximately 18,000 TCR beta sequences to specific HLA alleles. An association between a missense DCLRE1C variant and V-gene and J-gene trimming of TCR beta chains was found in a later genetic analysis and replicated in an independent cohort. Compared with equally common non-associated chains, HLA-associated TCR beta chains in a later analysis were more clonally expanded and had lower generation probabilities. Most TCR sequences were observed very rarely across donors, whereas some public TCRs were present in many individuals. Only TCR beta chains were sequenced in this cohort, and the absence of alpha or paired-chain data limited detectable features. The presence/absence analyses assumed that sequencing depth was roughly uniform across donors, and that assumption may not be true. A later analysis reported that several top co-occurrence clusters appeared linked to parvovirus B19, influenza, CMV and Epstein-Barr virus. In a later analysis, most CMV-associated TCR beta chains were found to appear HLA-restricted, with HLA associations seemingly driven largely by CMV exposure.

CDR1 and CDR2, per the germline V gene, are SGHTA and FQGTGA. CDR3 length: 16 amino acids, cysteine to phenylalanine. Only the CDR3 DNA is retained, 48 bases long and in frame from the first base. After removal of 5 bases from V and 4 bases from J, the junction retains 12 bases not matched to a gene. Libraries were made using the immunoSEQ multiplex PCR assay. For the multiplex PCR, a mixture combining 60 forward primers for TCR Vbeta segments and 13 reverse primers for TCR Jbeta segments was used. A multiplex PCR assay on genomic DNA amplified the CDR3 region of rearranged TCR beta genes. The Illumina HiSeq System was used to sequence the amplified TCR beta libraries as 87-base-pair reads. The paper's data handling went like this. In a later analysis, tens of millions of unique TCR beta chains were counted across the 500 to 850 repertoires, and roughly 10 million of these chains were shared by at least two donors. To remove PCR and sequencing errors, raw reads were error-corrected and collapsed into unique sequences using a nearest-neighbor algorithm that merged closely related sequences. Alignment of CDR3 sequences to IMGT reference sequences was used to assign V, D and J gene segments. For a sequence to be retained, at least a six-nucleotide match to both a V gene segment and a J gene segment was required. A rearrangement counted as productive if the CDR3 had no stop codons and remained in frame with V and J, and every other rearrangement counted as non-productive. Following IMGT convention, CDR3 was defined as the stretch from the second conserved V-encoded cysteine up to the conserved J-encoded phenylalanine. The earlier analysis of around 640 of the donors excluded sequences that lacked an unambiguous match to a single V gene segment. An earlier analysis of about 600 of the donors called V segments functional above 56.7% productive rearrangements and segregating when the between-donor standard deviation exceeded 5%. To diagnose cytomegalovirus status from the catalog of TCR beta chain sequences, a statistical classification framework was built. In a later analysis, V and J genes were assigned by comparing TCR nucleotide sequences against IMGT/GENE-DB human TR gene sequences. A later analysis assigned CDR3 sequences and most-parsimonious VDJ recombination scenarios with the TCRdist pipeline. A later analysis defined each TCR beta chain by its CDR3 amino acid sequence plus V-gene family, and excluded reads lacking a unique V-gene family. In a later analysis, nearly 600 highly shared, low-generation-probability nucleotide sequences were removed to address suspected cross-contamination and a sequencing artifact. For each public chain, a later analysis derived a clonal expansion index from normalized ranks of inferred template counts within each repertoire. Generation probabilities in a later analysis came from a VDJ recombination model fitted to out-of-frame rearrangements, and those results were checked against IGoR. Hypergeometric tests were used in a later analysis to score TCR-TCR, TCR-HLA and TCR-CMV co-occurrence, with a repertoire-size bias correction applied to the TCR pairs. A later analysis estimated false discovery rates by permuting HLA or CMV assignments 20 times. In a later analysis, co-occurring TCRs were grouped using DBSCAN, and TCRdist sequence similarity was added for clustering within HLA-allele-positive subsets. For co-occurrence clustering, repertoires with fewer than 30,000 or more than 120,000 public chains were excluded, along with roughly 5 repertoires with anomalous nucleotide sharing. The immuneACCESS repertoire file appears here via TCRdb, limited to in-frame rearrangements. These files lack a portion of the clones; in checked studies, under half of the deficit traces to unresolved V genes, and the cause of the others is not known. Clonal size and the V and J genes are those of that table, whereas D and trimming came from the DNA. The sample has about 150,000 clones on record, around four fifths of them singletons. The top ten constitute 2% to 2.5% of the sample.

About this clone: The target of this receptor is not known. Per-base qualities were not stored, and no clone one base away is much larger.

The cohort was made up of roughly 670 healthy bone marrow donors. At the time of sampling, all cohort members were nominally healthy, though unrecorded immune exposures were likely present. The donor was CMV seronegative and was included in the group of several hundred seronegative cohort members. A peripheral blood sample was collected from each donor, and TCR beta sequencing was performed on peripheral blood mononuclear cells. Genomic DNA was extracted from the blood cell samples with the Qiagen DNeasy Blood Extraction Kit. The TCR originated in a boy younger than 10 in good health and CMV-seronegative. Material for sequencing was PBMCs. This chain is built from TRBV7-3 and TRBJ2-3, and 7 junction bases match TRBD2. The DNA reads as follows: TGTGCCAGCAGCGCCGCCGCGGCGGGGAGGGCAGATACGCAGTATTTT. It translates as CASSAAAAGRADTQYF.